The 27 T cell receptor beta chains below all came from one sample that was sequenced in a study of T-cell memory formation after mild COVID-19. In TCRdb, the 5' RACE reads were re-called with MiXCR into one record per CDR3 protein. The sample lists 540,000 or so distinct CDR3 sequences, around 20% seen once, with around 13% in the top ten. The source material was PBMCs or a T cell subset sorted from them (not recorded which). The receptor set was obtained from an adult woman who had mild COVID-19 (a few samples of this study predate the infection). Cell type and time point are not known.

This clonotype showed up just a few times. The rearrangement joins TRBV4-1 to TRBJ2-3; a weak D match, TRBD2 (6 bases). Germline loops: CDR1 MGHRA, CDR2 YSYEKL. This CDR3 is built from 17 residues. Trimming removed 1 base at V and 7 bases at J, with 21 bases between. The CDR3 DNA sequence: TGCGCCAGCAGCCAAGGGGCCCGGGACTCCTCGTTTAATACGCAGTATTTT. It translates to CASSQGARDSSFNTQYF.

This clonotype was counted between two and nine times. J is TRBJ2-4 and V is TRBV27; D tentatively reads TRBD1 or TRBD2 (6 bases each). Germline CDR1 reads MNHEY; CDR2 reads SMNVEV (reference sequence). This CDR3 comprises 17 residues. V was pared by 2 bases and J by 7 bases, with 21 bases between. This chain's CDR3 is CASSLMGGRERYNIQYF. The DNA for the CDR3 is TGTGCCAGCAGTTTAATGGGGGGCAGGGAGAGATATAACATTCAGTACTTC.

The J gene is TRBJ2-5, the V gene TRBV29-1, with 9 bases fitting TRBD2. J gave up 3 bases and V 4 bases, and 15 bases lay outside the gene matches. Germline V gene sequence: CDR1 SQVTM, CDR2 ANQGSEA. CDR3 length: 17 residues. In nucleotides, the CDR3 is TGCAGCGTTGCCGGTGGGCGGGGGGGCCTTACCGAAGAGACCCAGTACTTC. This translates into CSVAGGRGGLTEETQYF.

CDR3 region: CASSVVFEQYF. CDR3 coding DNA: TGTGCCAGCAGCGTCGTATTTGAGCAGTACTTC. This chain connects TRBV2 to TRBJ2-7; D not resolved. The CDR3 runs 11 residues. The germline gives CDR1 SNHLY, CDR2 FYNNEI. V lost 6 bases and J 7 bases, leaving 10 bases between the germline ends.

CDR3 bases: TGTGCCAGCAGCTCAGACCCAGTGTCCACAGATACGCAGTATTTT. Protein: CASSSDPVSTDTQYF. The V call is TRBV7-9, the J call TRBJ2-3; no reliable D call. This CDR3 has 15 amino acids. V lost 4 bases and J lost 2, with 13 bases in between. The germline gives CDR1 SEHNR, CDR2 FQNEAQ (reference sequence). The whole variable domain, remainder taken from reference TRBV7-9 and TRBJ2-3, is DTGVSQNPRHKITKRGQNVTFRCDPISEHNRLYWYRQTLGQGPEFLTYFQNEAQLEKSRLLSDRFSAERPKGSFSTLEIQRTEQGDSAMYLCASSSDPVSTDTQYFGPGTRLTVL.

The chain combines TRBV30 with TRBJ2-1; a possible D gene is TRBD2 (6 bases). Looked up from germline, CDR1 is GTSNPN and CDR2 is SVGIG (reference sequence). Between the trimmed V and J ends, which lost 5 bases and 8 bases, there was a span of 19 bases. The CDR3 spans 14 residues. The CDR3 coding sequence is TGTGCCTGGGGTTTTGGGGGGAGTTTTTATGAGCAGTTCTTC. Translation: CAWGFGGSFYEQFF. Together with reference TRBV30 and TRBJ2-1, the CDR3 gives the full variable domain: SQTIHQWPATLVQPVGSPLSLECTVEGTSNPNLYWYRQAAGRGLQLLFYSVGIGQISSEVPQNLSASRPQDRQFILSSKKLLLSDSGFYLCAWGFGGSFYEQFFGPGTRLTVL.

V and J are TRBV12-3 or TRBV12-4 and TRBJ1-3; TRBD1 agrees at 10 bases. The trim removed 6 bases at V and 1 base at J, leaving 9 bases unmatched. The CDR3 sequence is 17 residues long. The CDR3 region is CASRPGTGAPSGNTIYF. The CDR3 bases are TGTGCCAGCAGGCCCGGGACAGGGGCACCGTCTGGAAACACCATATATTTT.

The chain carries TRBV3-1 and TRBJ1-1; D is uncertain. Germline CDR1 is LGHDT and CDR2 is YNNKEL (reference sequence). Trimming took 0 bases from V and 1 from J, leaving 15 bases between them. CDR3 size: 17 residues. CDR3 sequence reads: CASSQDWVELRNTEAFF. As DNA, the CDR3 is TGTGCCAGCAGCCAAGATTGGGTCGAGTTACGGAACACTGAAGCTTTCTTT.

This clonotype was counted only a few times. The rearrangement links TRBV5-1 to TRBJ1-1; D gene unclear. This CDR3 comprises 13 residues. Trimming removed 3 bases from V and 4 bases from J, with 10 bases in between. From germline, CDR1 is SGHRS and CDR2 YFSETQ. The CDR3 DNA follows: TGCGCCAGCAGCTCCAGAGGGTCCACTGAAGCTTTCTTT. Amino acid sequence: CASSSRGSTEAFF.

The CDR3 coding sequence is TGTGCCAGCAGCGTAGTACCAAGTGAAAAACTGTTTTTT. This gives the protein CASSVVPSEKLFF. The chain is built from TRBV9 and TRBJ1-4; D gene uncertain. Trimming removed 0 bases at V and 7 bases at J, with 7 bases between. The CDR3 contains 13 residues. Germline-derived CDR1 and CDR2 are SGDLS and YYNGEE.

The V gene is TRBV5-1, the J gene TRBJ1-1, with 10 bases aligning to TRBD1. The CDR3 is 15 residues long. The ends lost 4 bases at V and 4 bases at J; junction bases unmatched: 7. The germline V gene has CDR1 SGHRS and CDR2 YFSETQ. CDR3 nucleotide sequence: TGCGCCAGCAGCAACCAGGACAGGGGGATCACTGAAGCTTTCTTT. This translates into CASSNQDRGITEAFF.

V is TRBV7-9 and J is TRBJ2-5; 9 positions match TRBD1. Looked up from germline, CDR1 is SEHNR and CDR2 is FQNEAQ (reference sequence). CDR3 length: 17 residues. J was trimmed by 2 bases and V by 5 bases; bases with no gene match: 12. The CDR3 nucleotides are TGTGCCAGCAGCAAGTTACCCGGACAGGGGTTACAAGAGACCCAGTACTTC. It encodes CASSKLPGQGLQETQYF.

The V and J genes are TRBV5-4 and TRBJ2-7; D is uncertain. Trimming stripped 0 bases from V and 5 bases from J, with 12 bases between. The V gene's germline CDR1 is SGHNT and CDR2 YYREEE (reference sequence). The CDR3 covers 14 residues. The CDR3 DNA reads TGTGCCAGCAGCTTGGACCGATGGGCGGACGAGCAGTACTTC. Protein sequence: CASSLDRWADEQYF. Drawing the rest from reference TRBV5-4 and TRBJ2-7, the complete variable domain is ETGVTQSPTHLIKTRGQQVTLRCSSQSGHNTVSWYQQALGQGPQFIFQYYREEENGRGNFPPRFSGLQFPNYSSELNVNALELDDSALYLCASSLDRWADEQYFGPGTRLTVT.

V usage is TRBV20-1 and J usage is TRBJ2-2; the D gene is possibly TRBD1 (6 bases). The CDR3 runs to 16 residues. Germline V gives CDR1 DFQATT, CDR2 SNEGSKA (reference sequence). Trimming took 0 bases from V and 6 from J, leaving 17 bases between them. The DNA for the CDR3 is TGCAGTGCTAGAGATGGGGGCAGGGGAGAGGCCGGGGAGCTGTTTTTT. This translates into CSARDGGRGEAGELFF.

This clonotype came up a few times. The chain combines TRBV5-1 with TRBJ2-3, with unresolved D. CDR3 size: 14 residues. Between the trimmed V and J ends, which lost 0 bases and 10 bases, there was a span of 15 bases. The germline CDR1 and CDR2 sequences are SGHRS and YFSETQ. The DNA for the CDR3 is TGCGCCAGCAGCTTGGAACACGGCGATGCGGCGCAGTATTTT. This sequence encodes CASSLEHGDAAQYF.

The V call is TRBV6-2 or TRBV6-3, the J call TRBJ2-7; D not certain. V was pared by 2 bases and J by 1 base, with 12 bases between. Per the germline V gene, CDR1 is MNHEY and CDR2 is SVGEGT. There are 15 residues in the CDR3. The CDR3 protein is CASSYDSSSSYEQYF. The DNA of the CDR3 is TGTGCCAGCAGTTACGATAGCTCCTCGTCCTACGAGCAGTACTTC.

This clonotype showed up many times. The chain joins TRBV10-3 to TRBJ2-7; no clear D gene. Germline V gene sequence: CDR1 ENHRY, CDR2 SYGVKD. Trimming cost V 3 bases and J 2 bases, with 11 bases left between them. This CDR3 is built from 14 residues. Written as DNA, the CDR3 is TGTGCCATCAGTGACGTCGAGACCGCCTACGAGCAGTACTTC. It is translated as CAISDVETAYEQYF.

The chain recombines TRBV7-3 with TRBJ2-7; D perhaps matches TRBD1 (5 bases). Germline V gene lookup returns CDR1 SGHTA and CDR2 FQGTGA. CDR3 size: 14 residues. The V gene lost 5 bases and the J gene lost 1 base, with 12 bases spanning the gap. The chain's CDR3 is CASSPSTDSYEQYF. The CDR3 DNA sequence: TGTGCCAGCAGCCCCTCGACAGATTCCTACGAGCAGTACTTC.

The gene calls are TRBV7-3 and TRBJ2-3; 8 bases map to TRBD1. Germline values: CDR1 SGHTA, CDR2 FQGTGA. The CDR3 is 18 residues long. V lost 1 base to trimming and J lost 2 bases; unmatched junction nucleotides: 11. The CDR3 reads CASSLIVGTGGTTDTQYF. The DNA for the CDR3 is TGTGCCAGCAGCTTAATAGTGGGGACAGGCGGTACCACAGATACGCAGTATTTT.

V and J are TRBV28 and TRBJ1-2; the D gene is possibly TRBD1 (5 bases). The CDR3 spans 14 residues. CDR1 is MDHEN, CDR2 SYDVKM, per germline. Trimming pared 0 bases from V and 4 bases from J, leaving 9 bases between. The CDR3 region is CASSLWAGIYGYTF. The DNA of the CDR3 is TGTGCCAGCAGTTTATGGGCAGGGATCTATGGCTACACCTTC.

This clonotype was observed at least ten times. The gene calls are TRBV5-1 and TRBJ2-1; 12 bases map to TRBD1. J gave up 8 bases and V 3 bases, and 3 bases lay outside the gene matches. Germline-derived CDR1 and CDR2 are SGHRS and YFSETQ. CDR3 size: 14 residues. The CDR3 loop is CASSSGQGADEQFF. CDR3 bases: TGCGCCAGCAGCTCGGGACAGGGGGCAGATGAGCAGTTCTTC.

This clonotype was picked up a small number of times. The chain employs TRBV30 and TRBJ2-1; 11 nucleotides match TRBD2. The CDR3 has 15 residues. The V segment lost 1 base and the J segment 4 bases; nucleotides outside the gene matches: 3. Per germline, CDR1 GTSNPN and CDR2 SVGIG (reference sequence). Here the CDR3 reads CAWSAGLAAYNEQFF. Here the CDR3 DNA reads TGTGCCTGGAGTGCGGGACTAGCGGCATACAATGAGCAGTTCTTC.

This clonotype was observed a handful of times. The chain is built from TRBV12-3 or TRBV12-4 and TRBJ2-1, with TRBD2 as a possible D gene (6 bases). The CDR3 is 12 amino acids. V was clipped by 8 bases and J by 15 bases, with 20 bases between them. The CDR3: CASSRPETSLFF. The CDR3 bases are TGTGCCAGCTCTCGCCCAGAGACTAGTCTGTTCTTC.

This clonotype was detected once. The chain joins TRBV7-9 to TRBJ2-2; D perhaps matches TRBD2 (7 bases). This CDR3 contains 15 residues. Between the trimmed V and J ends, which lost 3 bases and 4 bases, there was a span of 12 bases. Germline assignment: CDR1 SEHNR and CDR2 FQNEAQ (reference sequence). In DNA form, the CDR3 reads TGTGCCAGCAGCTTCGGGGGGCTTGGCACCGGGGAGCTGTTTTTT. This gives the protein CASSFGGLGTGELFF.

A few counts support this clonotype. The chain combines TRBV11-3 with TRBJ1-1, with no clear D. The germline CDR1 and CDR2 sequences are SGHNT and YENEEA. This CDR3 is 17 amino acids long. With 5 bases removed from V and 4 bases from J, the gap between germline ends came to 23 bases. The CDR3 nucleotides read TGTGCCAGCAGCCCTCGCAGGACCGTACTCCAGCCCACTGAAGCTTTCTTT. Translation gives CASSPRRTVLQPTEAFF.

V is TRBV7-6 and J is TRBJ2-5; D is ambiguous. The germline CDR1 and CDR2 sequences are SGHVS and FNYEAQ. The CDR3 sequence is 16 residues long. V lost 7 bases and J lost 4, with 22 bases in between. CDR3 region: CASTLDVERMGETQYF. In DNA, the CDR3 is TGTGCCAGCACCCTGGATGTGGAAAGGATGGGAGAGACCCAGTACTTC. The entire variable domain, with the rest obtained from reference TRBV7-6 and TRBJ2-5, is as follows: GAGVSQSPRYKVTKRGQDVALRCDPISGHVSLYWYRQALGQGPEFLTYFNYEAQQDKSGLPNDRFSAERPEGSISTLTIQRTEQRDSAMYRCASTLDVERMGETQYFGPGTRLLVL.

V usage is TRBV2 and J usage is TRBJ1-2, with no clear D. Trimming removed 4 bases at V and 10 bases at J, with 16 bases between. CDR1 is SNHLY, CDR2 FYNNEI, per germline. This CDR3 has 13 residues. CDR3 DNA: TGTGCCAGCAGTGCTGGGCCGAACTCTGCCTACACCTTC. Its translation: CASSAGPNSAYTF.